Following are 6 T cell receptor beta chains from one sample sequenced in a study of prognosis after radiotherapy for stage I lung cancer. With two-round multiplex PCR, TCR beta CDR3 sequences were amplified from genomic DNA. Primers specific to each TRBV and TRBJ gene were used in first-round PCR. Using its own MiXCR run on the multiplex PCR reads, TCRdb lists one record per CDR3 protein. Of around 9,200 distinct CDR3 sequences in the sample, 62% are singletons; the top ten hold 20%. Source: PBMCs, taken before or after stereotactic body radiation therapy (not recorded which). The receptor source for this set is a donor aged 50 or older with non-small cell lung cancer.

This clonotype qualifies as medium-sized. The V and J genes are TRBV9 and TRBJ2-2; D not resolved. Trimming cost V 3 bases and J 2 bases, with 5 bases left between them. CDR3 size: 13 residues. Germline-derived CDR1 and CDR2 are SGDLS and YYNGEE. DNA of the CDR3: TGTGCCAGCAGCGGGAGAAACACCGGGGAGCTGTTTTTT. Translation: CASSGRNTGELFF.

The chain couples TRBV19 to TRBJ1-6, with TRBD1 matching over 7 bases. The CDR3 extends over 15 amino acids. The V and J ends lost 7 bases and 3 bases, in that order; junction bases with no gene match: 6. Germline CDR1 is LNHDA and CDR2 is SQIVND (reference sequence). The CDR3 spells CASKTTGFYNSPLHF. CDR3 coding DNA: TGTGCCAGTAAAACGACAGGGTTCTATAATTCACCCCTCCACTTT.

The chain recombines TRBV6-5 with TRBJ2-7; 7 positions match TRBD2. CDR1 and CDR2 from the germline V gene are MNHEY and SVGAGI. With 4 bases clipped from V and 3 bases from J, the junction kept 15 bases outside the gene matches. This CDR3 spans 17 amino acids. DNA for the CDR3: TGTGCCAGCAGTTCGACTGGCGGGAGTTCAGGGCGCTACGAGCAGTACTTC. Translating gives CASSSTGGSSGRYEQYF.

Comment on this clonotype: The likely explanation is a read error, given a far larger clone one base away. The rearrangement uses TRBV6-8 and TRBJ1-2; maybe TRBD1 (5 bases). The CDR3 is 11 residues long. Germline V CDR1 and CDR2: MNHGY, SAAAGT. The CDR3 DNA is TGTGACGGGGGTCCCGTCTATGGCTACACCTTC. Its translation: CDGGPVYGYTF.

This rearrangement joins TRBV6-5 to TRBJ2-7, with D perhaps TRBD2 (7 bases). Germline CDR1 is MNHEY and CDR2 is SVGAGI. There are 14 residues in the CDR3. Trimming left V 2 bases short and J 3 bases short, with 11 bases between. The CDR3 loop is CASSYGGAHYEQYF. DNA for the CDR3: TGTGCCAGCAGTTACGGGGGGGCCCACTACGAGCAGTACTTC.

V is TRBV24-1 and J is TRBJ1-6; the D is unclear. Trimming left V 7 bases short and J 9 bases short, with 24 bases between. Germline V lookup: CDR1 KGHDR, CDR2 SFDVKD. The CDR3 is 17 residues long. CDR3 nucleotide sequence: TGTGCCACCAGATTCCGCTTACATGTGTGGTCGGGTTCACCCCTCCACTTT. Protein product: CATRFRLHVWSGSPLHF.